This T cell receptor beta chain stems from a study of blood T cell repertoires in COVID-19. On the study more broadly: The origin of the acute and convalescent COVID-19 samples was the United States, Italy and Spain.

TCRdb's table, derived via immunoSEQ multiplex PCR, lists solely in-frame clones and lacks some. The repertoire holds 200,000 to 250,000 clones, with almost 90% as singletons. The CDR3 runs to 17 residues. Allocation to cohorts depended on clinical history reported by the participants. No more than 2 weeks before study entry, exposed participants had met a case of COVID-19. The sequence was obtained from a man in his thirties or forties who had been exposed to COVID-19. The sample taken for sequencing was PBMCs or T cells enriched from blood (not recorded which). The chain carries TRBV21-1 and TRBJ1-1. TRBV21-1 is a pseudogene. The CDR3 is CASSKGRLRGLRTEAFF. The CDR3 region has the DNA TGTGCCAGCAGCAAGGGTCGGCTGAGAGGCCTGAGGACTGAAGCTTTCTTT.